A selection of T cell receptor beta chains follows, all from one sample in a study of T cells after yellow fever vaccination. TCRdb reprocessed the 5' RACE reads with MiXCR, giving one entry per CDR3 protein. The repertoire holds some 390,000 distinct CDR3 sequences, roughly a sixth seen once, with roughly 19% in the top ten. The sample here was PBMCs, taken before the yellow fever booster vaccination. Receptor source: a man younger than 30 who received the YFV17D yellow fever vaccine. Both conserved end residues are part of each CDR3. D genes are given only for firm matches. Some rows mark clone size as missing; the rest say once, few, many or name a class of expanded clone.

>TRBD2|TRBJ2-3|TRBV5-1|many|17
TGCGCCAGCAGTAGGATAGGACTAGCGGGGACTACAGATACGCAGTATTTT
CASSRIGLAGTTDTQYF
>NA|TRBJ1-1|TRBV9|NA|14
TGTGCCAGCAGCGTATCGAGTTTGAACACTGAAGCTTTCTTT
CASSVSSLNTEAFF
>TRBD1|TRBJ2-3|TRBV20-1|few|14
TGCAGTGCTCTCCGGGACAGGGGGCCCGATACGCAGTATTTT
CSALRDRGPDTQYF
>NA|TRBJ1-6|TRBV5-5|NA|15
TGTGCCAGCAGCCCAGGACGCAATTATAATTCACCCCTCCACTTT
CASSPGRNYNSPLHF
>NA|TRBJ1-6|TRBV5-5|few|19
TGTGCCAGCAGCTTGTTGCCCGCCCCTGGTAGAGGAGATAATTCACCCCTCCACTTT
CASSLLPAPGRGDNSPLHF
>NA|TRBJ2-5|TRBV3-1|NA|16
TGTGCCAGCAGCCAAGATCATCAGGGGCCGGGAGAGACCCAGTACTTC
CASSQDHQGPGETQYF
>NA|TRBJ2-1|TRBV5-4|few|14
TGTGCCAGCAGCTTGGGTAGCGGCGGGCATGAGCAGTTCTTC
CASSLGSGGHEQFF
>TRBD1|TRBJ1-1|TRBV4-1|few|15
TGCGCCAGCAGCCGGGACAGGGAGGATCCCACTGAAGCTTTCTTT
CASSRDREDPTEAFF
>TRBD2|TRBJ2-2|TRBV7-2|few|18
TGTGCCAGCAGCCCCAGGCCGACTAGCGGGGCTTGGGGCGGGGAGCTGTTTTTT
CASSPRPTSGAWGGELFF
>NA|TRBJ2-5|TRBV10-3|NA|13
TGTGCCATCAGTGAGTCAGGGTTAGAGACCCAGTACTTC
CAISESGLETQYF
>NA|TRBJ1-1|TRBV5-1|NA|15
TGCGCCAGCAGCTTGGGGGCCGGGGATGGCACTGAAGCTTTCTTT
CASSLGAGDGTEAFF
>TRBD1|TRBJ1-2|TRBV2|few|13
TGTGCCAGCATTGGAGAGACAGGGGGTGGCTACACCTTC
CASIGETGGGYTF
>TRBD1|TRBJ2-1|TRBV20-1|NA|14
TGCAGTGCTAGACCCGGGACAGGGAACAATGAGCAGTTCTTC
CSARPGTGNNEQFF
>NA|TRBJ2-1|TRBV11-2|NA|12
TGTGCCAGCAGCTTAGAGGGTCGAGAGCAGTTCTTC
CASSLEGREQFF
>NA|TRBJ2-1|TRBV6-1|few|14
TGTGCCAGCAGTGAAGGCCGGCCCTACAATGAGCAGTTCTTC
CASSEGRPYNEQFF
>NA|TRBJ2-3|TRBV6-5|NA|16
TGTGCCAGCAGTTACTCATTGCAGGGGAGGGCAGATACGCAGTATTTT
CASSYSLQGRADTQYF
>NA|TRBJ2-5|TRBV20-1|few|15
TGCAGTGCTAGAGTCAGGGGAGGTGGGCGGGAGACCCAGTACTTC
CSARVRGGGRETQYF
>TRBD1|TRBJ1-2|TRBV2|NA|16
TGTGCCAGCAGTCGTGGGACAGGGGATCCAAATGCTGGCTACACCTTC
CASSRGTGDPNAGYTF
>TRBD2|TRBJ2-3|TRBV7-7|NA|13
TGTGCTAGCAGCCCAGAAGAGCGGGGTACGCAGTATTTT
CASSPEERGTQYF
>TRBD2|TRBJ2-1|TRBV20-1|few|15
TGCAGTGCTCGGACTAGCGGGGGCTCCTACAATGAGCAGTTCTTC
CSARTSGGSYNEQFF
>NA|TRBJ2-1|TRBV4-3|few|14
TGCGCCAGCAGCCAAGTGGGGTCCGGCAATGAGCAGTTCTTC
CASSQVGSGNEQFF
>TRBD1|TRBJ1-1|TRBV7-9|few|15
TGTGCCAGCAGCATGGGACAGGGAGGGAACACTGAAGCTTTCTTT
CASSMGQGGNTEAFF
>NA|TRBJ1-2|TRBV4-1|many|15
TGCGCCAGCAGCCATTCCCGGGACGGAGACTATGGCTACACCTTC
CASSHSRDGDYGYTF
>NA|TRBJ2-1|TRBV28|NA|15
TGTGCCAGCAGTGCCCAGGGGGGGGGCCACAATGAGCAGTTCTTC
CASSAQGGGHNEQFF
>TRBD2|TRBJ2-7|TRBV6-4|few|14
TGTGCCAGCAGTGACGGGACTAGCGGGGGCGAGCAGTACTTC
CASSDGTSGGEQYF
>TRBD1|TRBJ2-1|TRBV4-3|NA|16
TGCGCCAGCAGCCAAAGGAGAGGGGGCCGGGACAATGAGCAGTTCTTC
CASSQRRGGRDNEQFF
>NA|TRBJ2-6|TRBV12-3/TRBV12-4|few|14
TGTGCCAGCAGGCAAATCTCTGGGGCCAACGTCCTGACTTTC
CASRQISGANVLTF
>TRBD2|TRBJ2-2|TRBV27|few|15
TGTGCCAGCAGTTTACGGTCGGGGGGGGCGATGGAGCTGTTTTTT
CASSLRSGGAMELFF
>TRBD2|TRBJ2-7|TRBV25-1|NA|14
TGTGCCAGCAGTGAATATGGGACGGGGGGCGAGCAGTACTTC
CASSEYGTGGEQYF
>TRBD1|TRBJ2-1|TRBV5-1|NA|15
TGCGCCAGCAGCTTGGAGGAGGCAGGGGGTGGTGAGCAGTTCTTC
CASSLEEAGGGEQFF
>NA|TRBJ1-2|TRBV25-1|few|15
TGTGCCAGCAGTGACCCACGGGGACCCTCGTTTATCTACACCTTC
CASSDPRGPSFIYTF
>NA|TRBJ2-2|TRBV5-1|NA|13
TGCGCCAGCAGCTACGGATTCTCCGGGGAGCTGTTTTTT
CASSYGFSGELFF
>NA|TRBJ1-1|TRBV29-1|NA|12
TGCAGCACTGGCGGGGCAGACCGTATAGCTTTCTTT
CSTGGADRIAFF
>NA|TRBJ1-2|TRBV20-1|NA|15
TGCAGTGCGAAAAGGGCACCACAACGGGGCTATGGCTACACCTTC
CSAKRAPQRGYGYTF
>TRBD2|TRBJ2-5|TRBV5-1|few|16
TGCGCCAGCAGCTTACTAGCGGGGGGGTACCAAGAGACCCAGTACTTC
CASSLLAGGYQETQYF
>NA|TRBJ2-5|TRBV12-3/TRBV12-4|many|15
TGTGCCAGCAGCCCAAGGGGGGCTCTCCAAGAGACCCAGTACTTC
CASSPRGALQETQYF
>NA|TRBJ2-5|TRBV7-1|NA|13
TGTGCCAGCAGCTCCACAGAAAAAGAGACCCAGTACTTC
CASSSTEKETQYF
>NA|TRBJ1-1|TRBV9|NA|15
TGTGCCAGCAGCGTAGATGGCCTATCAGGCACTGAAGCTTTCTTT
CASSVDGLSGTEAFF
>NA|TRBJ2-3|TRBV14|once|17
TGTGCCAGCAGCCAAGATAAGTCGGGTAGGGGGTCAGATACGCAGTATTTT
CASSQDKSGRGSDTQYF
>TRBD2|TRBJ2-5|TRBV7-3|NA|13
TGTGCCAGCAGCTTATATGGCGGGGGGACCCAGTACTTC
CASSLYGGGTQYF
>NA|TRBJ2-7|TRBV6-1|NA|15
TGTGCCAGCAGTGAAGAATGGGGTTTAGCCTACGATCAGTACTTC
CASSEEWGLAYDQYF
>TRBD2|TRBJ2-3|TRBV4-1|NA|17
TGCGCCAGCAGCCACCCAACTAGCGGGGGACCCACAGATACGCAGTATTTT
CASSHPTSGGPTDTQYF
>NA|TRBJ1-2|TRBV7-9|few|15
TGTGCCAGCAGTCCCGTTCCGGCCGCTAACTATGGCTACACCTTC
CASSPVPAANYGYTF
>NA|TRBJ2-5|TRBV10-2|many|17
TGCGCCAGCAGTGAGGGGTCCGGATGGGGGGACCAAGAGACCCAGTACTTC
CASSEGSGWGDQETQYF
>NA|TRBJ2-7|TRBV30|NA|13
TGTGCCTGGCTTAGGGGAAAGTCCTACGAGCAGTACTTC
CAWLRGKSYEQYF
>TRBD2|TRBJ2-1|TRBV6-5|NA|20
TGTGCCAGCAGCTCCGGACTAGCGGGGATAACCGTGAGCTCCTACAATGAGCAGTTCTTC
CASSSGLAGITVSSYNEQFF
>NA|TRBJ2-7|TRBV2|few|13
TGTGCCAGCAGTGCTTTCAGGGACCACGAGCAGTACTTC
CASSAFRDHEQYF
>TRBD2|TRBJ2-3|TRBV6-2/TRBV6-3|few|18
TGTGCCAGCAGTTACTCCCGGACTAGCGGGGGCAGGGTAGATACGCAGTATTTT
CASSYSRTSGGRVDTQYF
>NA|TRBJ2-3|TRBV9|NA|13
TGTGCCAGCAGCGTAGTTCTCGGAGATACGCAGTATTTT
CASSVVLGDTQYF
>NA|TRBJ1-4|TRBV4-3|few|16
TGCGCCAGCAGCCAAGATTGGGACGGCGAGGAGGAAAAACTGTTTTTT
CASSQDWDGEEEKLFF
>NA|TRBJ1-6|TRBV7-2|NA|13
TGTGCCAGCAGCTTAGAGGCCGGGTCACCCCTCCACTTT
CASSLEAGSPLHF
>NA|TRBJ2-1|TRBV5-6|many|17
TGTGCCAGCAGCTTGGGCCCCCCGCGGGAATCCTACAATGAGCAGTTCTTC
CASSLGPPRESYNEQFF
>TRBD1|TRBJ2-3|TRBV7-3|NA|16
TGTGCCAGCAGCTTAGGGGGCAGGGGGCTTACAGATACGCAGTATTTT
CASSLGGRGLTDTQYF
>NA|TRBJ2-3|TRBV7-2|NA|13
TGTGCCAGCAGCTTAGCCCTCTCAGATACGCAGTATTTT
CASSLALSDTQYF
>TRBD1|TRBJ1-1|TRBV7-9|few|14
TGTGCCAGCAGTGTCGGACAGGGAGCGACTGAAGCTTTCTTT
CASSVGQGATEAFF
>TRBD1|TRBJ1-1|TRBV6-6|few|16
TGTGCCAGCAGTTTTAGGACAGGGGTGATGAACACTGAAGCTTTCTTT
CASSFRTGVMNTEAFF
>NA|TRBJ2-3|TRBV27|few|13
TGTGCCAGCAGTTTATCGATCACAGATACGCAGTATTTT
CASSLSITDTQYF